A single sample is the source of the 18 T cell receptor beta chains below, sequenced in a study of T cells in Graves' hyperthyroidism and ophthalmopathy. There were TCR beta CDR3 regions amplified from RNA transcripts. RT-PCR in the first round (using the HTBI primer set) targeted the TCR CDR3. TCRdb analysed the multiplex PCR reads with MiXCR anew, one entry per CDR3 protein. Here the sample spans around 280,000 distinct CDR3 sequences, 13% being singletons. The sample comprised blood. The receptors originated from a woman between 25 and 40 years old with Graves' hyperthyroidism that later progressed to Graves' ophthalmopathy.

About this clonotype: A clone one base away is much larger, so this may be a read error. The chain joins TRBV18 to TRBJ2-2; D gene unclear. The germline V gene has CDR1 KGHSH and CDR2 LQKENI. CDR3 length equals 16 residues. This CDR3 reads CPSSPRRLANTGELFF. CDR3 nucleotide sequence: TGTCCCAGCTCACCGAGAAGGTTAGCGAACACCGGGGAGCTGTTTTTT.

This clonotype was detected ten times or more. The V gene is TRBV5-1, the J gene TRBJ2-1; 8 nucleotides agree with TRBD1. The length of the CDR3 is 17 residues. CDR1 and CDR2 from the germline V gene are SGHRS and YFSETQ. J was trimmed by 4 bases and V by 3 bases; bases with no gene match: 12. CDR3 DNA: TGCGCCAGCAGCTCCAACCCGGACAGGGTGGTATACAATGAGCAGTTCTTC. Amino acid sequence: CASSSNPDRVVYNEQFF.

In this sample, this clonotype turned up many times. The CDR3 region has the DNA TGCAGTGCTAGTGGGGGACCGGGACTAGCTGATTCCTACGAGCAGTACTTC. This sequence encodes CSASGGPGLADSYEQYF. V gene TRBV20-1 combines with J gene TRBJ2-7; TRBD2 matches 9 bases. This CDR3 comprises 17 residues. J was trimmed by 1 base and V by 3 bases; bases with no gene match: 13. The germline CDR1 and CDR2 sequences are DFQATT and SNEGSKA (reference sequence).

This clonotype was seen repeatedly, ten times or more. The V call is TRBV5-5, the J call TRBJ2-1; 7 nucleotides align to TRBD2. The V segment lost 4 bases and the J segment 10 bases; nucleotides outside the gene matches: 11. Germline V gives CDR1 SGHKS, CDR2 YYEKEE (reference sequence). CDR3 length: 14 amino acids. CDR3 nucleotide sequence: TGTGCCAGCAGCCTGCTGGCGGGAGTCTCCGAGCAGTTCTTC. Translated, it gives CASSLLAGVSEQFF. Full variable domain (outside the CDR3, taken from reference TRBV5-5 and TRBJ2-1): DAGVTQSPTHLIKTRGQQVTLRCSPISGHKSVSWYQQVLGQGPQFIFQYYEKEERGRGNFPDRFSARQFPNYSSELNVNALLLGDSALYLCASSLLAGVSEQFFGPGTRLTVL.

This clonotype has a count of ten or more. The genes are TRBV7-9 and TRBJ2-7; tentatively, D is TRBD1 (6 bases). The CDR3 is 13 amino acids. V gave up 6 bases and J gave up 6 bases, with 15 bases separating them. Germline V lookup: CDR1 SEHNR, CDR2 FQNEAQ (reference sequence). For the CDR3, the DNA is TGTGCCAGCAGACTAGGGGGTGGCTCCGAGCAGTACTTC. It codes for CASRLGGGSEQYF.

Of note for this clonotype: A single base separates this from a much larger clone, so it may be a read error. The chain has TRBV3-1 and TRBJ2-7; D is uncertain. Germline V gives CDR1 LGHDT, CDR2 YNNKEL (reference sequence). The CDR3 sequence is 12 residues long. This CDR3 reads CACSHPDNWQYF. CDR3 sequence (DNA): TGTGCCTGCAGCCACCCCGACAATTGGCAGTACTTC.

This clonotype occurred many times. The chain recombines TRBV28 with TRBJ2-1; 13 bases match TRBD2. Trimming at V came to 1 base and at J to 9 bases, leaving 3 bases not matched to a gene. The CDR3 extends over 15 amino acids. Germline V CDR1 and CDR2: MDHEN, SYDVKM. CDR3 loop: CASSLSTSGRLEQFF. Here the CDR3 DNA reads TGTGCCAGCAGTTTATCGACTAGCGGGAGGCTTGAGCAGTTCTTC.

This clonotype was picked up many times. V gene TRBV20-1 combines with J gene TRBJ2-7; D ambiguous. CDR3 length equals 12 residues. Germline V CDR1 and CDR2: DFQATT, SNEGSKA (reference sequence). CDR3 in DNA: TGCACCCAACGGCGAGAAGGAGTTGAGCAGTACTTC. Translated: CTQRREGVEQYF.

This clonotype was counted at least ten times. This sequence joins TRBV7-8 and TRBJ2-1; D not certain. Trimming stripped 0 bases from V and 0 bases from J, with 12 bases between. This CDR3 contains 17 residues. CDR1 is SGHVS and CDR2 is FQNEAQ in the germline V gene. CDR3 sequence: CASSLAREPFSYNEQFF. The CDR3 coding sequence is TGTGCCAGCAGCTTAGCGCGTGAGCCGTTCTCCTACAATGAGCAGTTCTTC.

This clonotype was found a few times. The chain has TRBV19 and TRBJ2-5, with 11 bases matching TRBD1. The ends lost 5 bases at V and 5 bases at J; junction bases unmatched: 10. The CDR3 length is 16 residues. Germline-derived CDR1 and CDR2 are LNHDA and SQIVND (reference sequence). The CDR3 coding sequence is TGTGCCAGTAGTCTCGGACAGGGGGCATCGGGGGAGACCCAGTACTTC. Its translation: CASSLGQGASGETQYF.

This clonotype has a count of ten or more. The rearrangement uses TRBV28 and TRBJ2-6, with no clear D. Trimming removed 1 base at V and 2 bases at J, with 6 bases between. This CDR3 comprises 15 residues. Germline CDR1 and CDR2: MDHEN and SYDVKM. The CDR3 coding sequence is TGTGCCAGCAGTTTATCTAGTGCTGGGGCCAACGTCCTGACTTTC. Encoded protein: CASSLSSAGANVLTF.

This clonotype was observed many times. This chain connects TRBV6-1 to TRBJ2-1; the D gene could be TRBD1 or TRBD2 (6 bases each). The CDR3 totals 15 residues. Trimming took 8 bases from V and 7 from J, leaving 21 bases between them. Germline CDR1 MNHNS, CDR2 SASEGT. CDR3 in DNA: TGTGCCAGCGACTACGAGGGGGGAGAGTTTAATGAGCAGTTCTTC. It encodes CASDYEGGEFNEQFF.

V gene TRBV10-3 combines with J gene TRBJ2-1; 12 bases match TRBD2. Looked up from germline, CDR1 is ENHRY and CDR2 is SYGVKD. The CDR3 totals 20 residues. J was trimmed by 6 bases and V by 3 bases; bases with no gene match: 18. Here the CDR3 reads CAISDPGTSGLIFRSNEQFF. In nucleotides, the CDR3 is TGTGCCATCAGTGACCCTGGGACTAGCGGGCTTATTTTTCGGTCCAATGAGCAGTTCTTC.

In this sample, this clonotype turned up a few times. The rearrangement joins TRBV20-1 to TRBJ2-7, with D unclear. V dropped 5 bases and J dropped 0 bases, with 14 bases sitting between them. CDR1 DFQATT and CDR2 SNEGSKA come from the germline V gene (reference sequence). The length of the CDR3 is 14 residues. CDR3 coding DNA: TGCAGTGCTTCCCGGGTTAGTAGCTCCTACGAGCAGTACTTC. Translating it yields CSASRVSSSYEQYF.

This clonotype was seen a few times. This chain links TRBV27 with TRBJ2-7, with D perhaps matching TRBD2 (6 bases). V shed 5 bases and J shed 8 bases, with 16 bases lying between them. CDR3 length equals 13 residues. Germline CDR1 reads MNHEY; CDR2 reads SMNVEV (reference sequence). DNA for the CDR3: TGTGCCAGCAGTCTAGGGGACTTGAATCAGCAGTACTTC. This codes for CASSLGDLNQQYF.

This chain connects TRBV5-1 to TRBJ1-1; D is unclear. CDR3 size: 13 residues. The V gene lost 4 bases and the J gene lost 1 base, with 8 bases spanning the gap. CDR1 is SGHRS, CDR2 YFSETQ, per germline. CDR3 protein: CASSAQRNTEAFF. CDR3 DNA: TGCGCCAGCAGCGCACAGAGGAACACTGAAGCTTTCTTT.

On this clonotype: Germline and junction disagree at one end, which may indicate a read error. The chain is built from TRBV7-9 and TRBJ2-1, with D possibly TRBD2 on 6 matching bases. The length of the CDR3 is 13 residues. Germline CDR1 SEHNR, CDR2 FQNEAQ (reference sequence). The CDR3 loop reads CASSRDFVGEQLF. CDR3 nucleotide sequence: TGTGCCAGCTCCCGGGACTTTGTCGGTGAGCAGCTCTTC. The full variable domain, rest sourced from reference TRBV7-9 and TRBJ2-1, is DTGVSQNPRHKITKRGQNVTFRCDPISEHNRLYWYRQTLGQGPEFLTYFQNEAQLEKSRLLSDRFSAERPKGSFSTLEIQRTEQGDSAMYLCASSRDFVGEQLFGPGTRLTVL.

This clonotype was counted many times. The chain combines TRBV11-2 with TRBJ1-2; D perhaps matches TRBD1 (5 bases). Trimming left V 6 bases short and J 8 bases short, with 19 bases between. CDR3 size: 14 residues. Per the germline V gene, CDR1 is SGHAT and CDR2 is FQNNGV. This CDR3 is CASSYSRDLIGYTF. The CDR3, as DNA: TGTGCCAGCAGTTACTCCAGGGATCTTATAGGCTACACCTTC.